This T cell receptor beta chain was profiled in a study of human T cells and chemical hapten exposure. Study background: 0.01% DPC was applied to the upper back in patch tests, which were read at 6 days. Study outcomes and limitations: Expanded TCRs made up significantly more big CDR3 similarity clusters than controls did.

Specified time point: patch test 2, 6 weeks after DPC sensitization. Treatment in this sample: therapeutic diphenylcyclopropenone sensitization with weekly scalp DPC. V lost 2 bases and J lost 12, with 20 bases in between. This CDR3 has 15 amino acids. Per germline, CDR1 MRHNA and CDR2 SNTAGT. This clonotype was observed at least ten times. Its antigen is not known. Attachment of unique molecular identifiers to individual cDNA molecules was performed in the library. TCRdb ran MiXCR on the RACE reads and lists one entry per CDR3 protein. The top ten clones hold roughly 3% of a sample with 95,000 or so distinct CDR3 sequences, about an eighth of them seen once.

The material was whole blood, obtained in connection with sensitization to the hapten diphenylcyclopropenone (DPC). The chain couples TRBV6-4 to TRBJ2-1, with D maybe TRBD1 (6 bases). This receptor was taken from a woman aged 40 to 55 with alopecia areata. Some clones in this sample may be carry-over from other donors' samples. The CDR3 DNA follows: TGTGCCAGCAGTGACGGAGGACAGCCCATATCGGGGCAGTTCTTC. Its protein is CASSDGGQPISGQFF.